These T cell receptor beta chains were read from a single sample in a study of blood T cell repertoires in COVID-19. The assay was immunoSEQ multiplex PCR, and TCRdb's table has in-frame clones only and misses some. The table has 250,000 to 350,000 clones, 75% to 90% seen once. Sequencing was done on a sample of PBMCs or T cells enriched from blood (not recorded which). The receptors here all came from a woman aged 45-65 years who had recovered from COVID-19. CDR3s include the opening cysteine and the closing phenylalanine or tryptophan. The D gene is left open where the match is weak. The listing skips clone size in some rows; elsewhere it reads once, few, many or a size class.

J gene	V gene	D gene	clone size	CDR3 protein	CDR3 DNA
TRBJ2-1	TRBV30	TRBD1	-	CAWRATGVPYNEQFF	TGTGCCTGGAGAGCGACAGGGGTCCCCTACAATGAGCAGTTCTTC
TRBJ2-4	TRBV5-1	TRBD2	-	CASSPLVGSGGQNIQYF	TGCGCCAGCAGCCCATTAGTAGGTAGCGGGGGGCAAAACATTCAGTACTTC
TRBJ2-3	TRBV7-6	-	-	CASSQRGGTTNTDTQYF	TGTGCCAGCAGCCAAAGAGGCGGGACGACTAACACAGATACGCAGTATTTT
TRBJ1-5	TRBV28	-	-	CASSPDQPQHF	TGTGCCAGCAGTCCGGATCAGCCCCAGCATTTT
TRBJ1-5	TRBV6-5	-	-	CASIDRVNQPQHF	TGTGCCAGCATCGATAGAGTAAATCAGCCCCAGCATTTT
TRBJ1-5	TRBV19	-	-	CASSITLENSNQPQHF	TGTGCCAGTAGCATTACTCTCGAGAATAGCAATCAGCCCCAGCATTTT
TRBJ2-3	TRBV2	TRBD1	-	CASRGQATSTDTQYF	TGTGCCAGCAGAGGACAGGCTACTAGCACAGATACGCAGTATTTT
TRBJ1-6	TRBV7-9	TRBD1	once	CASSSGGLASPLHF	TGTGCCAGCAGCTCAGGGGGGTTGGCTTCACCCCTCCACTTT
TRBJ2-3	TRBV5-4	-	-	CASSLTGPGGDTQYF	TGTGCCAGCAGCTTAACGGGTCCCGGGGGAGATACGCAGTATTTT
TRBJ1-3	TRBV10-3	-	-	CAIRSGDSGNTIYF	TGTGCCATCAGGTCAGGGGACTCTGGAAACACCATATATTTT
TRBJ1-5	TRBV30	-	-	CAWNRDLNQPQHF	TGTGCCTGGAACAGGGACCTAAATCAGCCCCAGCATTTT
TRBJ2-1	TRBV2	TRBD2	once	CASSLRLAGVSGNEQFF	TGTGCCAGCAGTCTTCGACTAGCGGGAGTCTCAGGCAATGAGCAGTTCTTC
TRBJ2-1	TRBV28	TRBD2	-	CAHTPGGTYNEQFF	TGTGCCCACACCCCCGGGGGGACCTACAATGAGCAGTTCTTC
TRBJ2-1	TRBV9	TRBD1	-	CASSIKDRPYNEQFF	TGTGCCAGCAGCATAAAGGACAGGCCCTACAATGAGCAGTTCTTC
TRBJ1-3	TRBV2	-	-	CAILIGAPGSGNTIYF	TGTGCCATTCTGATAGGGGCCCCTGGCTCTGGAAACACCATATATTTT
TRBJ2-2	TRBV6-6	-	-	CASTAYASGELFF	TGTGCCAGCACTGCCTATGCTTCCGGGGAGCTGTTTTTT
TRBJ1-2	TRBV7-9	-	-	CASSFDRNYGYTF	TGTGCCAGCAGCTTCGACAGAAACTATGGCTACACCTTC
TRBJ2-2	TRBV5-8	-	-	CASRRGLDTGELFF	TGTGCCAGCAGGCGGGGGCTGGACACCGGGGAGCTGTTTTTT
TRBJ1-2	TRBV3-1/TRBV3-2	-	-	CASSQSDRNSGYTF	TGTGCCAGCAGCCAATCGGACAGAAACTCTGGCTACACCTTC
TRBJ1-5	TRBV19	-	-	CASSPFREGNQPQHF	TGTGCCAGTAGCCCATTCCGAGAGGGCAATCAGCCCCAGCATTTT
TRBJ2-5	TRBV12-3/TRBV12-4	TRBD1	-	CASAGQAQETQYF	TGTGCCAGCGCGGGACAGGCCCAAGAGACCCAGTACTTC
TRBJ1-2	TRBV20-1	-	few	CSASRQGMGYTF	TGCAGTGCTAGTCGTCAGGGGATGGGCTACACCTTC
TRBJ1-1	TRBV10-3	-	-	CAIGGGVNTEAFF	TGTGCCATCGGAGGGGGGGTGAACACTGAAGCTTTCTTT
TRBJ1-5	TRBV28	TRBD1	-	CASSFYRGFQPQHF	TGTGCCAGCAGTTTTTACAGGGGGTTTCAGCCCCAGCATTTT
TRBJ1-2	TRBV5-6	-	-	CASSLVGRTNYGYTF	TGTGCCAGCAGCTTGGTGGGCCGAACTAACTATGGCTACACCTTC
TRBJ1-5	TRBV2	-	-	CASSLQGQISGQPQHF	TGTGCCAGCAGTCTCCAAGGACAGATATCAGGTCAGCCCCAGCATTTT
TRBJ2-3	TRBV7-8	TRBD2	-	CASSLVSGIADTQYF	TGTGCCAGCAGCTTAGTCAGCGGGATCGCAGATACGCAGTATTTT
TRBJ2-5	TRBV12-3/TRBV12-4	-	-	CASTGNLGETQYF	TGTGCCAGTACAGGGAATTTGGGAGAGACCCAGTACTTC
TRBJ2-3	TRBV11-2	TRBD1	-	CASSFRQGGDTQYF	TGTGCCAGCAGCTTTAGACAGGGGGGGGATACGCAGTATTTT
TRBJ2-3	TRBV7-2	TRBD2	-	CASTRQRGNTDTQYF	TGTGCCAGCACCCGCCAGCGGGGTAACACAGATACGCAGTATTTT
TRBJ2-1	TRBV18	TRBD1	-	CASSPRTGGREQFF	TGTGCCAGCTCACCTCGGACAGGGGGCAGAGAGCAGTTCTTC
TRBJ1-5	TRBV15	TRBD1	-	CATSRQGAIQPQHF	TGTGCCACCAGCAGACAGGGGGCAATTCAGCCCCAGCATTTT